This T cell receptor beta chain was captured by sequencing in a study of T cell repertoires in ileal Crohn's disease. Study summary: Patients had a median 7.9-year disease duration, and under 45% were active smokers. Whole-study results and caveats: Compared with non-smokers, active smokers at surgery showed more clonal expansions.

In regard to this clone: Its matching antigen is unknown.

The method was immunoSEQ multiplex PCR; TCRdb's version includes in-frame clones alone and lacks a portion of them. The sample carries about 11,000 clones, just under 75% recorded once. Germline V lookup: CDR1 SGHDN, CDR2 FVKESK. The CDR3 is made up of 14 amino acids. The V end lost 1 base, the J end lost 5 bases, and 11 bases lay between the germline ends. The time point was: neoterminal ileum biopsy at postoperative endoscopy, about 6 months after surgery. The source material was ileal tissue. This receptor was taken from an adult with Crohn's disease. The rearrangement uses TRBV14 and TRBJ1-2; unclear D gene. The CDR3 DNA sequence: TGTGCCAGCAGCCAAGGGGGAGCTCCATATGGCTACACCTTC. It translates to CASSQGGAPYGYTF.